Each of the 22 T cell receptor beta chains below was sequenced from the same sample in a study of OX40 agonist ivuxolimab in advanced cancers. Libraries were prepared by immunoSEQ multiplex PCR; TCRdb keeps only in-frame clonotypes and omits some of them. The data contain about 29,000 clones, approximately 93% of them singletons. The sequencing used CD4+ or CD8+ T cells sorted from blood, collected in a trial of the OX40 agonist ivuxolimab. The origin of the receptors is an adult with an advanced solid tumor such as melanoma, head and neck, liver or kidney cancer.

CDR3 protein: CASSQGGETYEQYF. CDR3 in DNA: TGCGCCAGCAGCCAAGGAGGGGAGACCTACGAGCAGTACTTC. This chain joins TRBV4-3 and TRBJ2-7, with D possibly being TRBD1 or TRBD2 (5 bases each). The CDR3 is 14 residues long. Trimming cost V 1 base and J 2 bases, with 9 bases left between them. Germline V gene data show CDR1 as LGHNA and CDR2 as YSLEER.

The chain couples TRBV27 to TRBJ1-5; D is uncertain. Germline V gene lookup returns CDR1 MNHEY and CDR2 SMNVEV (reference sequence). The V end lost 4 bases, the J end lost 0 bases, and 1 base lay between the germline ends. The CDR3 is made up of 12 amino acids. DNA of the CDR3: TGTGCCAGCAGTTATAGCAATCAGCCCCAGCATTTT. Protein: CASSYSNQPQHF.

This chain joins TRBV7-6 and TRBJ2-7; D may correspond to TRBD1 or TRBD2 (5 bases each). The CDR3 consists of 12 residues. The germline gives CDR1 SGHVS, CDR2 FNYEAQ. The V and J ends lost 0 bases and 7 bases respectively, with 7 bases between them. CDR3 sequence (DNA): TGTGCCAGCAGCTTAGCGGGACGGGAGCAGTACTTC. Translation gives CASSLAGREQYF.

V and J are TRBV19 and TRBJ1-1; D gene ambiguous. V lost 8 bases and J lost 10, with 23 bases in between. Germline V CDR1 and CDR2: LNHDA, SQIVND (reference sequence). The CDR3 runs 14 residues. The CDR3 coding sequence is TGTGCCAGTGCCTTATCCCCATCTGGACTAGGAGCTTTCTTT. It is translated as CASALSPSGLGAFF.

The rearrangement uses TRBV28 and TRBJ2-5, with D unclear. The CDR3 has 15 residues. Trimming took 5 bases from V and 1 from J, leaving 14 bases between them. Germline CDR1 and CDR2: MDHEN and SYDVKM. For the CDR3, the DNA is TGTGCCAGCAGTCCCTACCTTCGGAGCCAAGAGACCCAGTACTTC. Residues: CASSPYLRSQETQYF.

V and J are TRBV9 and TRBJ1-1; a weak D match, TRBD1 (5 bases). Trimming removed 3 bases at V and 3 bases at J, with 12 bases between. The V gene's germline CDR1 is SGDLS and CDR2 YYNGEE. This CDR3 is 14 amino acids long. Written as DNA, the CDR3 is TGTGCCAGCAGCGAGCGGACAATGGACACTGAAGCTTTCTTT. Protein product: CASSERTMDTEAFF.

This clone was seen a handful of times. The chain combines TRBV7-9 with TRBJ2-7, with 11 positions matching TRBD1. CDR3 length: 16 residues. Germline CDR1 is SEHNR and CDR2 is FQNEAQ (reference sequence). Unmatched junction bases numbered 9, after V lost 5 bases and J lost 3 bases. As DNA, the CDR3 is TGTGCCAGCAGCCCTAAAGGACAGGGGGCTGACTACGAGCAGTACTTC. It is translated as CASSPKGQGADYEQYF.

The genes are TRBV19 and TRBJ2-7; 9 bases map to TRBD2. V dropped 0 bases and J dropped 2; count of bases not matched to a gene: 2. The germline V gene encodes CDR1 LNHDA and CDR2 SQIVND (reference sequence). The CDR3 spans 15 residues. The CDR3 DNA follows: TGTGCCAGTAGTATAGAAGCGGGGGGCGCCTACGAGCAGTACTTC. Translation gives CASSIEAGGAYEQYF. Filled out from reference TRBV19 and TRBJ2-7, the complete variable domain reads DGGITQSPKYLFRKEGQNVTLSCEQNLNHDAMYWYRQDPGQGLRLIYYSQIVNDFQKGDIAEGYSVSREKKESFPLTVTSAQKNPTAFYLCASSIEAGGAYEQYFGPGTRLTVT.

This sequence joins TRBV27 and TRBJ2-7; perhaps TRBD1 as D (6 bases). The CDR3 has 15 amino acids. From germline, CDR1 is MNHEY and CDR2 SMNVEV (reference sequence). Trimming removed 3 bases at V and 1 base at J, with 13 bases between. The CDR3 loop reads CASSFQGIPSYEQYF. The CDR3 DNA is TGTGCCAGCAGTTTTCAGGGGATCCCTTCCTACGAGCAGTACTTC.

This chain uses TRBV19 with TRBJ1-5, with 9 bases that match TRBD1. The V segment lost 4 bases and the J segment 6 bases; nucleotides outside the gene matches: 4. In germline, CDR1 is LNHDA, CDR2 SQIVND (reference sequence). The CDR3 spans 14 residues. CDR3 nucleotides: TGTGCCAGTAGTACAGGGACAGGGAGTCAGCCCCAGCATTTT. This translates into CASSTGTGSQPQHF. Variable domain in full (rest from reference TRBV19 and TRBJ1-5): DGGITQSPKYLFRKEGQNVTLSCEQNLNHDAMYWYRQDPGQGLRLIYYSQIVNDFQKGDIAEGYSVSREKKESFPLTVTSAQKNPTAFYLCASSTGTGSQPQHFGDGTRLSIL.

The chain uses TRBV19 and TRBJ1-2; D is undetermined. In germline, CDR1 is LNHDA, CDR2 SQIVND (reference sequence). Trimming stripped 7 bases from V and 6 bases from J, with 15 bases between. This CDR3 has 13 residues. DNA for the CDR3: TGTGCCAGTAACGGGTTCCTAGCCAATGGCTACACCTTC. This codes for CASNGFLANGYTF.

The chain is built from TRBV19 and TRBJ2-1; 11 bases fit TRBD2. The CDR3 is 15 residues long. Per the germline V gene, CDR1 is LNHDA and CDR2 is SQIVND (reference sequence). Unmatched junction bases numbered 11, after V lost 8 bases and J lost 8 bases. The CDR3 nucleotides are TGTGCCAGTCGGAGGGCTAGCGGGGGGTGGGATGAGCAGTTCTTC. It is translated as CASRRASGGWDEQFF.

V is TRBV28 and J is TRBJ1-3; 9 nucleotides align to TRBD1. There are 16 residues in the CDR3. The germline gives CDR1 MDHEN, CDR2 SYDVKM. Unmatched junction bases numbered 10, after V lost 6 bases and J lost 4 bases. The CDR3 protein is CASRARLTGGGNTIYF. In nucleotides, the CDR3 is TGTGCCAGCAGAGCCCGTTTAACAGGGGGCGGAAACACCATATATTTT.

J is TRBJ1-1 and V is TRBV6-5; D not resolved. The CDR3 consists of 12 residues. Trimming took 5 bases from V and 8 from J, leaving 12 bases between them. Germline values: CDR1 MNHEY, CDR2 SVGAGI. The chain's CDR3 is CASSIPGYEAFF. Written as DNA, the CDR3 is TGTGCCAGCAGTATACCGGGTTACGAAGCTTTCTTT.

This chain uses TRBV4-3 with TRBJ2-7; D not resolved. Trimming shortened V by 3 bases and J by 3 bases, and 9 bases separated the two germline ends. Germline V gene data show CDR1 as LGHNA and CDR2 as YSLEER. The CDR3 runs 13 residues. The CDR3 spells CASSQVDGYEQYF. The CDR3 DNA is TGCGCCAGCAGCCAGGTGGACGGCTACGAGCAGTACTTC.

This chain joins TRBV6-5 and TRBJ1-5; maybe TRBD1 (5 bases). Per the germline V gene, CDR1 is MNHEY and CDR2 is SVGAGI. This CDR3 region has 13 residues. Trimming pared 1 base from V and 7 bases from J, leaving 8 bases between. Here the CDR3 reads CASSYWEGQPQHF. In DNA form, the CDR3 reads TGTGCCAGCAGTTACTGGGAGGGGCAGCCCCAGCATTTT.

The chain couples TRBV6-1 to TRBJ2-7, with TRBD2 as a possible D gene (5 bases). V was shortened by 3 bases and J by 7 bases, with 16 bases between the two germline ends. CDR1 MNHNS and CDR2 SASEGT come from the germline V gene. This CDR3 comprises 14 residues. As DNA, the CDR3 is TGTGCCAGCAGTGAGGAGGTCACTCCTCGGGAGCAGTACTTC. Translation: CASSEEVTPREQYF.

This clone was seen a handful of times. The CDR3 DNA is TGCGCCAGCAGCTTGGATTGGGCGACGACGGGAGGCTACACCTTC. Its protein is CASSLDWATTGGYTF. The chain couples TRBV5-1 to TRBJ1-2, with no clear D. CDR1 SGHRS and CDR2 YFSETQ come from the germline V gene. This CDR3 is 15 amino acids long. Between the trimmed V and J ends, which lost 0 bases and 8 bases, there was a span of 17 bases.

The genes are TRBV28 and TRBJ2-7; 7 bases fit TRBD1. Losses at the gene ends were 6 bases for V and 3 bases for J; bases not matched to a gene: 23. The CDR3 extends over 19 amino acids. CDR1 is MDHEN and CDR2 is SYDVKM in the germline V gene. The CDR3 bases are TGTGCCAGCAGCCCACGGACAGGAGAAGTTATAGGGCGAGACTACGAGCAGTACTTC. Translating gives CASSPRTGEVIGRDYEQYF.

The chain is built from TRBV20-1 and TRBJ1-1; D not resolved. Trimming removed 3 bases at V and 12 bases at J, with 14 bases between. The CDR3 sequence is 11 residues long. The germline V gene encodes CDR1 DFQATT and CDR2 SNEGSKA (reference sequence). The CDR3 nucleotides read TGCAGTGCTAGTCGTCGTGAGGGATCTTTCTTT. It yields the protein CSASRREGSFF.

The chain has TRBV10-2 and TRBJ1-1; D may be TRBD1 (5 bases). The CDR3 is made up of 15 amino acids. Trimming took 0 bases from V and 5 from J, leaving 13 bases between them. Germline V gene sequence: CDR1 WSHSY, CDR2 SAAADI. CDR3 protein: CASSESGRVGTEAFF. DNA of the CDR3: TGCGCCAGCAGTGAGTCGGGCAGGGTTGGGACTGAAGCTTTCTTT.

V gene TRBV6-5 combines with J gene TRBJ2-4; possibly TRBD2 for D (5 bases). V lost 2 bases, J lost 2 bases, and 10 bases lay in between. Per the germline V gene, CDR1 is MNHEY and CDR2 is SVGAGI. The CDR3 is 15 residues long. The CDR3 nucleotides read TGTGCCAGCAGTTACAGTCCGGGAACCAAAAACATTCAGTACTTC. Its translation is CASSYSPGTKNIQYF.